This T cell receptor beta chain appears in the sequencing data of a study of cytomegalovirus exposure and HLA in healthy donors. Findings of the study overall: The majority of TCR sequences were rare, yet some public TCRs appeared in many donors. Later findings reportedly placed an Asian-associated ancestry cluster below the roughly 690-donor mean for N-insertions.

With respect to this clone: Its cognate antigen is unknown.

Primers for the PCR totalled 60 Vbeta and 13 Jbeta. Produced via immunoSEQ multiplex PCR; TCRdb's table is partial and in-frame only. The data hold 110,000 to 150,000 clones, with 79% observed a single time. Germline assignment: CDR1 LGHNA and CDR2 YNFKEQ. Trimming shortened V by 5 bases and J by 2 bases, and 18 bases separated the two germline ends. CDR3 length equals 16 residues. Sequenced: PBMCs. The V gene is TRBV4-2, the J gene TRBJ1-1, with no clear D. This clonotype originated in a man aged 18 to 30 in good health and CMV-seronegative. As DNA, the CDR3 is TGTGCCAGCAGCTTGAGGCTAATTTCCGCAAACACTGAAGCTTTCTTT. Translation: CASSLRLISANTEAFF.